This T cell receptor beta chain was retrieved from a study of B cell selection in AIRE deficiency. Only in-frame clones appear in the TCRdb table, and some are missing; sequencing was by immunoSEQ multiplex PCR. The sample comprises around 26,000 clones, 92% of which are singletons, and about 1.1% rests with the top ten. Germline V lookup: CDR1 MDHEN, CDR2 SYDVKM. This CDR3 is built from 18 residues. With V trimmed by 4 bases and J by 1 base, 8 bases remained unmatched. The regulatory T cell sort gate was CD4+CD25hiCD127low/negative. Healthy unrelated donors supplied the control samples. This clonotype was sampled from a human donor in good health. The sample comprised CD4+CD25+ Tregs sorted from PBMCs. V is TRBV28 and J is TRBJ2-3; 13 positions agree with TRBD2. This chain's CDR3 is CASSSSGTSGVGTDTQYF. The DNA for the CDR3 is TGTGCCAGCAGTTCCAGCGGGACTAGCGGGGTAGGCACAGATACGCAGTATTTT.